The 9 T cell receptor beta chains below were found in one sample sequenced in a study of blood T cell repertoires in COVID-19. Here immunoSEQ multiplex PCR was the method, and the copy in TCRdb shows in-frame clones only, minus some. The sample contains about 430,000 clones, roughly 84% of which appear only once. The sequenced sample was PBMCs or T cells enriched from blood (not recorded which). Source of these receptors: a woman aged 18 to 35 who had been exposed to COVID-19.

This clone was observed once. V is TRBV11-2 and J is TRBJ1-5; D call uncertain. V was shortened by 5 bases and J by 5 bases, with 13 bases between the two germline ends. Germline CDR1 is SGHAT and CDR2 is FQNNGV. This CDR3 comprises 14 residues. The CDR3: CASSPGLWDQPQHF. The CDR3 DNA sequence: TGTGCCAGCAGCCCGGGTTTGTGGGATCAGCCCCAGCATTTT. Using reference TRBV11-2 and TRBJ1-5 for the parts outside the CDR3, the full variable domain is EAGVAQSPRYKIIEKRQSVAFWCNPISGHATLYWYQQILGQGPKLLIQFQNNGVVDDSQLPKDRFSAERLKGVDSTLKIQPAKLEDSAVYLCASSPGLWDQPQHFGDGTRLSIL.

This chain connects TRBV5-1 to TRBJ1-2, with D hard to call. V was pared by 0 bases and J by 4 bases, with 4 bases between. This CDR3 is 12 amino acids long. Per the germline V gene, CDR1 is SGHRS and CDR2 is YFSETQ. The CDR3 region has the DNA TGCGCCAGCAGCTTGGACGGCTATGGCTACACCTTC. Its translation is CASSLDGYGYTF.

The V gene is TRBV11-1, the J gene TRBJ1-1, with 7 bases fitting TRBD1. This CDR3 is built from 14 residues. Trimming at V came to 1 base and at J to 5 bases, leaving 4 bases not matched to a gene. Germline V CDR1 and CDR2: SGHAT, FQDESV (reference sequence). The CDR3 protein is CASSLVSRGTEAFF. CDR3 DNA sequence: TGTGCCAGCAGCTTAGTCTCCAGGGGGACTGAAGCTTTCTTT.

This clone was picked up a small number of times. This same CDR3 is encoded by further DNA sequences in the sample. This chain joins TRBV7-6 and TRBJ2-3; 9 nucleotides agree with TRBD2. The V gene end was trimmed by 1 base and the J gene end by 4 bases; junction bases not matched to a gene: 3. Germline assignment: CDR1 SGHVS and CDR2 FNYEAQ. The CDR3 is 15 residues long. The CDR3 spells CASSLGGGASDTQYF. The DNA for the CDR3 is TGTGCCAGCAGCTTAGGCGGGGGGGCCTCAGATACGCAGTATTTT.

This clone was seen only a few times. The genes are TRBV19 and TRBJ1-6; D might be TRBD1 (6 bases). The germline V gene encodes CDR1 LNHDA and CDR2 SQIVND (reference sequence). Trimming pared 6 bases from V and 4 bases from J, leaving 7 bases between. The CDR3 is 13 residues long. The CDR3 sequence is CASRGQYNSPLHF. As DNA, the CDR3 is TGTGCCAGTAGAGGACAGTATAATTCACCCCTCCACTTT.

The CDR3 coding sequence is TGTGCCAGCAGTTACTCGGGACTAGCGAGGGAGCTGTTTTTT. As protein: CASSYSGLARELFF. The chain recombines TRBV6-2 or TRBV6-3 with TRBJ2-2; TRBD2 matches at 10 bases. This CDR3 has 14 residues. CDR1 and CDR2 from the germline V gene are MNHEY and SVGEGT. J gave up 9 bases and V 0 bases, and 1 base lay outside the gene matches.

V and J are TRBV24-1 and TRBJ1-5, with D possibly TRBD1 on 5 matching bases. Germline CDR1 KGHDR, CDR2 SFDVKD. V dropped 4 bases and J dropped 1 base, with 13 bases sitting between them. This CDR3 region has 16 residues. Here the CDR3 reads CATSESGYPSNQPQHF. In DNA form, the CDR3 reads TGTGCCACCAGTGAATCAGGGTATCCGAGCAATCAGCCCCAGCATTTT.

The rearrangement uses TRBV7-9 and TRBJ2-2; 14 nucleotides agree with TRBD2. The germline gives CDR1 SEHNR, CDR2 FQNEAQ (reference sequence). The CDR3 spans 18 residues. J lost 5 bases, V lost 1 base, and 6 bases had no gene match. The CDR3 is CASSLGGTSGRITGELFF. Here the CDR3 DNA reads TGTGCCAGCAGCTTAGGAGGGACTAGCGGGAGAATTACCGGGGAGCTGTTTTTT.

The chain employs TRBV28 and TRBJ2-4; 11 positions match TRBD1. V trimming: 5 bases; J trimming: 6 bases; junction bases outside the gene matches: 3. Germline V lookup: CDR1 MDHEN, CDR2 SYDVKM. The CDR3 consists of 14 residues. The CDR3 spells CASSHGTGGNIQYF. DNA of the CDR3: TGTGCCAGCAGTCACGGGACAGGGGGAAACATTCAGTACTTC.